A single sample is the source of the 12 T cell receptor beta chains below, sequenced in a study of vaccination effects on CD4 cells after COVID-19. For these TCRs, the target antigens are not known. Expansion with viral peptide pools was applied to antigen-specific CD4+ T cells by the ViraFEST assay prior to sequencing. CD4+ T cells were isolated after around 9 days of culture. The individual was infected with SARS-CoV-2 between March and December 2020, as confirmed by PCR. Assay: immunoSEQ multiplex PCR; the TCRdb copy retains only in-frame clones and omits some. The sample has under 65,000 clones; around three quarters are singletons. The sequencing here drew on CD4+ T cells from PBMCs cultured with HIV peptides, taken before COVID-19 vaccination. Documented subset: HIV-1 Nef peptide pool negative control/reference culture. The receptors stem from a human donor who had a prior SARS-CoV-2 infection.

The genes are TRBV3-1 (or the pseudogene TRBV3-2) and TRBJ1-1, with D hard to call. Trimming cost V 4 bases and J 4 bases, with 13 bases left between them. The CDR3 has 14 amino acids. Germline loops: CDR1 LGHDT, CDR2 YNNKEL (reference sequence). The chain's CDR3 is CASSLFAGRTEAFF. Written as DNA, the CDR3 is TGTGCCAGCAGCCTCTTCGCGGGTCGCACTGAAGCTTTCTTT.

The chain is built from TRBV9 and TRBJ1-6; D possibly corresponds to TRBD1 (5 bases). The length of the CDR3 is 16 residues. CDR1 SGDLS and CDR2 YYNGEE come from the germline V gene. V shed 5 bases and J shed 3 bases, with 15 bases lying between them. Here the CDR3 reads CASSGSGAGYNSPLHF. CDR3 nucleotides: TGTGCCAGCAGTGGTAGTGGGGCTGGCTATAATTCACCCCTCCACTTT.

The chain carries TRBV5-6 and TRBJ1-6; no definite D call. Trimming took off 4 bases at V and 0 bases at J, with 11 bases between the two ends. This CDR3 comprises 16 residues. Germline CDR1 and CDR2: SGHDT and YYEEEE. CDR3 loop: CASSTSGNSYNSPLHF. The CDR3 DNA reads as TGTGCCAGCAGCACATCCGGAAACTCCTATAATTCACCCCTCCACTTT. Drawing the rest from reference TRBV5-6 and TRBJ1-6, the complete variable domain is DAGVTQSPTHLIKTRGQQVTLRCSPKSGHDTVSWYQQALGQGPQFIFQYYEEEERQRGNFPDRFSGHQFPNYSSELNVNALLLGDSALYLCASSTSGNSYNSPLHFGNGTRLTVT.

This chain links TRBV5-4 with TRBJ1-2; 9 positions agree with TRBD1. J lost 2 bases, V lost 3 bases, and 5 bases had no gene match. The CDR3 has 15 amino acids. Germline CDR1 SGHNT, CDR2 YYREEE (reference sequence). CDR3 bases: TGTGCCAGCAGCTGGGGGGGACAGGGCAACTATGGCTACACCTTC. This sequence encodes CASSWGGQGNYGYTF.

This chain connects TRBV12-5 to TRBJ2-2, with TRBD2 matching 13 bases. Germline lookup yields CDR1 LGHNT and CDR2 FRNRAP. After removal of 3 bases from V and 8 bases from J, the junction contained 9 bases not matched to a gene. The CDR3 is made up of 17 amino acids. The CDR3 DNA reads TGTGCTAGTGGTTTCTCAACTAGCGGGGGGGCCACAGGGGAGCTGTTTTTT. Its protein product is CASGFSTSGGATGELFF.

This clone was found a few times. The chain joins TRBV19 to TRBJ1-2, with 9 bases that match TRBD1. From germline, CDR1 is LNHDA and CDR2 SQIVND (reference sequence). The CDR3 covers 16 residues. Unmatched junction bases numbered 12, after V lost 6 bases and J lost 4 bases. The CDR3 protein is CASSRIGTGPIYGYTF. CDR3 bases: TGTGCCAGTAGCCGAATTGGGACAGGGCCGATCTATGGCTACACCTTC.

This chain links TRBV2 with TRBJ2-1; D perhaps matches TRBD2 (6 bases). This CDR3 contains 12 residues. V was trimmed by 8 bases and J by 8 bases, leaving 13 bases between them. Germline V gene lookup returns CDR1 SNHLY and CDR2 FYNNEI. The CDR3 is CASDLGGDEQFF. CDR3 DNA sequence: TGTGCCAGCGACCTCGGGGGAGATGAGCAGTTCTTC. The full variable domain, rest sourced from reference TRBV2 and TRBJ2-1, is EPEVTQTPSHQVTQMGQEVILRCVPISNHLYFYWYRQILGQKVEFLVSFYNNEISEKSEIFDDQFSVERPDGSNFTLKIRSTKLEDSAMYFCASDLGGDEQFFGPGTRLTVL.

The chain joins TRBV3-1 (or the pseudogene TRBV3-2) to TRBJ2-2; the match to TRBD2 covers 11 bases. The CDR3 is 16 amino acids. J lost 4 bases, V lost 2 bases, and 3 bases had no gene match. Germline-derived CDR1 and CDR2 are LGHDT and YNNKEL (reference sequence). DNA for the CDR3: TGTGCCAGCAGCCAACGACTAGCGGGGTTCACCGGGGAGCTGTTTTTT. Protein product: CASSQRLAGFTGELFF.

The genes are TRBV15 and TRBJ2-2, with D uncertain. This CDR3 comprises 16 residues. The germline gives CDR1 LNHNV, CDR2 YYDKDF (reference sequence). V shed 4 bases and J shed 1 base, with 13 bases lying between them. CDR3 nucleotides: TGTGCCACCAGCATTGCCGTGGGGTGGAACACCGGGGAGCTGTTTTTT. This encodes CATSIAVGWNTGELFF.

This chain joins TRBV6-5 and TRBJ2-5; 10 bases align to TRBD2. There are 16 residues in the CDR3. Germline V gene sequence: CDR1 MNHEY, CDR2 SVGAGI. V trimming: 3 bases; J trimming: 4 bases; junction bases outside the gene matches: 8. The CDR3 region has the DNA TGTGCCAGCAGTTATCCTACAAGCGGGAGGGGAGAGACCCAGTACTTC. Encoded protein: CASSYPTSGRGETQYF.

This clone was observed a single time. This chain connects TRBV30 to TRBJ2-7; 8 bases match TRBD1. Per the germline V gene, CDR1 is GTSNPN and CDR2 is SVGIG (reference sequence). The CDR3 covers 13 residues. The ends lost 0 bases at V and 6 bases at J; junction bases unmatched: 4. For the CDR3, the DNA is TGTGCCTGGAGTGTCGGACAGGGCGGCGAGCAGTACTTC. It yields the protein CAWSVGQGGEQYF.

The chain employs TRBV12-2 and TRBJ2-7; the D call in the table, TRBD1, was not verified against the DNA. TRBV12-2 counts as a pseudogene. This CDR3 comprises 16 residues. The CDR3 DNA sequence: TGTGCAAGTCGCTTGCAGACAGGACGAGCCTCCTACGAGCAGTACTTC. Protein: CASRLQTGRASYEQYF.